This T cell receptor beta chain comes out of a study of T cell repertoires in cytomegalovirus infection. Overall study context: CMV infection and matching HLA type were both indicated by public TCR beta signatures. Study-wide points: HLA-C-restricted CMV-specific TCR beta clonotypes prevailed in the ex vivo response. Totalled public TCR beta family frequency picked out people who carried CMV plus the relevant HLA.

This CDR3 region has 13 residues. In germline, CDR1 is DFQATT, CDR2 SNEGSKA (reference sequence). With 1 base removed from V and 7 bases from J, the gap between germline ends came to 11 bases. TCRdb analysed the reads with MiXCR anew, one entry per CDR3 protein. The repertoire holds approximately 170,000 distinct CDR3 sequences, with 17% as singletons. Remarks on this clonotype: Its antigen remains unknown.

The chain employs TRBV20-1 and TRBJ2-1; no definite D call. Sequenced: CD8+ T cells from PBMCs. The receptor comes from a human donor in good health (CMV status not recorded). Some clones in this sample may be carry-over from other donors' samples. Here the CDR3 reads CSARVAGRNEQFF. The DNA of the CDR3 is TGCAGTGCTAGAGTAGCCGGTAGGAATGAGCAGTTCTTC.